The clone carrying this TCR beta chain was observed many times. The antigen is unknown. At one boundary the junction diverges from the germline segment, which might be a read error. The data are from a study of breast tumors, draining lymph nodes, adjacent tissues. General study results and limits: The lymph node origin of tumor T cells was framed as consistent with a hypothesis, not demonstrated. Tumor repertoires ranked between lymph nodes and nontumor tissue in diversity, with V and J gene preferences. Findings are consistent with lymph node origin and intratumoral expansion of most tumor T cells. Compared with basal-like, luminal-like tumors shared significantly more repertoire with nontumor tissue.

The lymph nodes were axillary draining lymph nodes from breast cancer patients. This CDR3 comprises 14 residues. Germline V gene data show CDR1 as MNHEY and CDR2 as SVGEGT. In TCRdb, the multiplex PCR reads were re-called with MiXCR into one record per CDR3 protein. This sample has about 140,000 distinct CDR3 sequences; approximately 29% occur once, and the top ten carry about 2.3%. Sequenced material: axillary lymph node tissue. The chain uses TRBV6-2 or TRBV6-3 and TRBJ1-2; tentative D call: TRBD1 (5 bases). The receptor's source is a female donor with breast cancer. Some clones in this sample may be carry-over from other donors' samples. In DNA, the CDR3 is TGTGCCAGCAGTCACTCGCAGGGCCGCAGTGGCTACACCTTC. Translating it yields CASSHSQGRSGYTF.